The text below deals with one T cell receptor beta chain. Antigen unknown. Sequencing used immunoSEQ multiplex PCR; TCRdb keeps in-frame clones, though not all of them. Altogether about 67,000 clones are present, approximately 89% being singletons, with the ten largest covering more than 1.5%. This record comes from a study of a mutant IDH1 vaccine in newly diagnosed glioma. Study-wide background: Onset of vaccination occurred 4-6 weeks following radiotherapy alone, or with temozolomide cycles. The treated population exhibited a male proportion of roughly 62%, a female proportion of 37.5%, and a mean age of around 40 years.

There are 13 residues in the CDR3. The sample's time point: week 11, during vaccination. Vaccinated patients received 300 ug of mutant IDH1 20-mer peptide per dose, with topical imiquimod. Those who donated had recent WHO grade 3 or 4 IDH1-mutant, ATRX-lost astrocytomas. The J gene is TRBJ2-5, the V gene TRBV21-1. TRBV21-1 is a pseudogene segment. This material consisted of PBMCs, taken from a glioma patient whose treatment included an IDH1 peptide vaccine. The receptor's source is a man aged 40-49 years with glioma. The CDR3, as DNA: TGTGCCAGCAGCGAAGGTCGATGGAAGACCCAGTACTTC. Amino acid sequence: CASSEGRWKTQYF.